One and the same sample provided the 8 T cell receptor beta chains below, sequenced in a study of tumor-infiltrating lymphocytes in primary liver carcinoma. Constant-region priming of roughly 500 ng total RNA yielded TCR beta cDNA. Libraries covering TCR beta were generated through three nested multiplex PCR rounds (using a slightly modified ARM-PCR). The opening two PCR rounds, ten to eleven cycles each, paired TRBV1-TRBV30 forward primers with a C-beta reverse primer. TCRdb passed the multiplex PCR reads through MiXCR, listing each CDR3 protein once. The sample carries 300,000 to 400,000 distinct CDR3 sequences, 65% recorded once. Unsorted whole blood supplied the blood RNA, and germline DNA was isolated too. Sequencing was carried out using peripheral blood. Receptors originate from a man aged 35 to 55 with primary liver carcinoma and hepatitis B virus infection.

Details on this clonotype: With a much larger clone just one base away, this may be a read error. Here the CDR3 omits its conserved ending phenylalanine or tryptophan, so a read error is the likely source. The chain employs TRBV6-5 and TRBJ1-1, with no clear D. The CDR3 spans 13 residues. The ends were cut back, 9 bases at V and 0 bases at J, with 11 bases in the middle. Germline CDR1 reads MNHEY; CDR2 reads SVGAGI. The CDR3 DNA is TGTGCCAGTAACAGAAGGGTGAACACTGAAGCTTTCTCT. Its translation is CASNRRVNTEAFS.

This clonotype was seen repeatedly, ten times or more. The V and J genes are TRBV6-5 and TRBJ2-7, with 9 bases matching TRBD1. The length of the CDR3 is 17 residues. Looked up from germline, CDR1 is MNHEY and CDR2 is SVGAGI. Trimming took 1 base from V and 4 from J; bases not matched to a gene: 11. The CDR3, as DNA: TGTGCCAGCAGTTACTGGGGCACCGGGACAGGGTTTTACGAGCAGTACTTC. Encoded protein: CASSYWGTGTGFYEQYF.

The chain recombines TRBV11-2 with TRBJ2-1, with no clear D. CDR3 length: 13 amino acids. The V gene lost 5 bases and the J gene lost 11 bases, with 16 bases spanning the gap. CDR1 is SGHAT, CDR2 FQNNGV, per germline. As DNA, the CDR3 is TGTGCCAGCAGCCACCCCCGACTGAGGAAGCAGTTCTTC. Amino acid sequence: CASSHPRLRKQFF.

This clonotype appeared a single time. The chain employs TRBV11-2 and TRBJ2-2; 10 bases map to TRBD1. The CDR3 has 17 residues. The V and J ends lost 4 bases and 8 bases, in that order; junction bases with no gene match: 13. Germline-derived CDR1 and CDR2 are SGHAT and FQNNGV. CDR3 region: CASSSAEGTGDQGELFF. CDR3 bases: TGTGCCAGCAGCTCAGCGGAGGGGACAGGGGATCAAGGGGAGCTGTTTTTT.

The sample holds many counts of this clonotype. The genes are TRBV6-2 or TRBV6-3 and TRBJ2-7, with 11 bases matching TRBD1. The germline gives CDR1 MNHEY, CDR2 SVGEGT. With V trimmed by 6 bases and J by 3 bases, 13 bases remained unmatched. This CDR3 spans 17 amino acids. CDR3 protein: CASRPSGQGAFIYEQYF. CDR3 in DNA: TGTGCCAGCAGACCCTCTGGACAGGGGGCATTTATCTACGAGCAGTACTTC.

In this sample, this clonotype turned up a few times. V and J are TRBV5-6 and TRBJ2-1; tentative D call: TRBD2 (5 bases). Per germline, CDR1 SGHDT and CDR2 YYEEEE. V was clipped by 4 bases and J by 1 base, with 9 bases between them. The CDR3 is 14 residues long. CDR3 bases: TGTGCCAGCAGCGGAGCGGAATCCTACAATGAGCAGTTCTTC. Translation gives CASSGAESYNEQFF. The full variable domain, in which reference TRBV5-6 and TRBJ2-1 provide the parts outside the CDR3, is DAGVTQSPTHLIKTRGQQVTLRCSPKSGHDTVSWYQQALGQGPQFIFQYYEEEERQRGNFPDRFSGHQFPNYSSELNVNALLLGDSALYLCASSGAESYNEQFFGPGTRLTVL.

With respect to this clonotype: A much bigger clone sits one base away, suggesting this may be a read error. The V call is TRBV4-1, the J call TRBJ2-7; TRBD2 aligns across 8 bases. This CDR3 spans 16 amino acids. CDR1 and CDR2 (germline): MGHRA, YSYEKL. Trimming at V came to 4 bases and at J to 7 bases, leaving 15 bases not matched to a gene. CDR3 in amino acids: CASSPRLASGNREQYF. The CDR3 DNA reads TGCGCCAGCAGCCCGCGACTAGCGTCAGGAAATCGAGAGCAGTACTTC.

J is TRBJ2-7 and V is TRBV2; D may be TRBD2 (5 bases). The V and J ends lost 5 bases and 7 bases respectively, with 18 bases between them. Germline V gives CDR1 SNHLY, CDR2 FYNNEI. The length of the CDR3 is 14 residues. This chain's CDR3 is CASSQLVARMEQYF. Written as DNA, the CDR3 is TGTGCCAGCAGTCAACTAGTGGCCCGCATGGAGCAGTACTTC.